Presented here are 12 T cell receptor beta chains from one specimen sequenced in a study of tumor and adjacent non-tumor tissue in lung cancer. No cell sorting was done before RNA was extracted from the tissue. TCRbeta libraries were built with three rounds of nested PCR, modified from ARM-PCR. One entry per CDR3 protein, called by TCRdb with MiXCR from the multiplex PCR reads. The sample includes around 140,000 distinct CDR3 sequences, approximately 64% seen only once; the top ten take about 20%. The sequenced sample consisted of lung tumor tissue. Source of these receptors: a man in his 60s with small cell lung cancer.

V usage is TRBV6-1 and J usage is TRBJ2-1; D may correspond to TRBD1 or TRBD2 (6 bases each). CDR3 length: 15 amino acids. CDR1 MNHNS and CDR2 SASEGT come from the germline V gene. Trimming stripped 4 bases from V and 8 bases from J, with 18 bases between. The CDR3 bases are TGTGCCAGCAGTGGCGGGACATTTAGCATCGATGAGCAGTTCTTC. Translating gives CASSGGTFSIDEQFF.

In the case of this clonotype: A much larger clone sits a single nucleotide away, making a read error possible. The chain carries TRBV20-1 and TRBJ2-1; D is ambiguous. This CDR3 is built from 14 residues. Trimming took 0 bases from V and 2 from J, leaving 8 bases between them. Germline V lookup: CDR1 DFQATT, CDR2 SNEGSKA (reference sequence). CDR3 sequence (DNA): TGCAGTGCTAGAGATAGGGCAACCTACAATGAGCAGTTCTTC. It codes for CSARDRATYNEQFF.

To note about this clonotype: At one end the junction does not follow the germline gene, possibly because of a read error. J is TRBJ2-3 and V is TRBV20-1, with 10 bases that match TRBD2. The CDR3 is 15 amino acids. Germline V gene data show CDR1 as DFQATT and CDR2 as SNEGSKA (reference sequence). Here the CDR3 reads CRAEGRAGGRDRQYF. In DNA, the CDR3 is TGCAGAGCTGAGGGGAGAGCGGGAGGGCGAGATAGGCAGTATTTT.

The V gene is TRBV5-4, the J gene TRBJ1-3; D is undetermined. The ends were cut back, 0 bases at V and 2 bases at J, with 9 bases in the middle. The length of the CDR3 is 15 residues. Germline lookup yields CDR1 SGHNT and CDR2 YYREEE (reference sequence). CDR3 sequence (DNA): TGTGCCAGCAGCTTGGCCGTTGGTCCTGGAAACACCATATATTTT. As protein: CASSLAVGPGNTIYF.

This clonotype was seen only a few times. This chain links TRBV28 with TRBJ2-3, with D hard to call. CDR1 and CDR2 (germline): MDHEN, SYDVKM. Between the trimmed V and J ends, which lost 6 bases and 0 bases, there was a span of 4 bases. The CDR3 has 12 residues. The CDR3 loop reads CASRSSTDTQYF. In DNA, the CDR3 is TGTGCCAGCAGGTCTAGCACAGATACGCAGTATTTT.

This clonotype was counted between two and nine times. This chain links TRBV5-6 with TRBJ2-3, with unresolved D. Trimming removed 0 bases at V and 6 bases at J, with 8 bases between. CDR1 and CDR2 from the germline V gene are SGHDT and YYEEEE. This CDR3 spans 13 amino acids. The CDR3 nucleotides are TGTGCCAGCAGCTTGGTCCTCGGCGATACGCAGTATTTT. Encoded protein: CASSLVLGDTQYF.

The table lists this clonotype with many counts. The chain carries TRBV5-6 and TRBJ2-7; weak D call: TRBD2 (5 bases). CDR3 length equals 13 residues. Between the trimmed V and J ends, which lost 0 bases and 7 bases, there was a span of 11 bases. Germline CDR1 reads SGHDT; CDR2 reads YYEEEE. Here the CDR3 reads CASSLVRSGEQYF. CDR3 nucleotides: TGTGCCAGCAGCTTGGTTCGTTCGGGGGAGCAGTACTTC.

About this clonotype: A single base separates this from a much larger clone, so it may be a read error. V is TRBV6-1 and J is TRBJ1-5; maybe TRBD1 (5 bases). This CDR3 comprises 16 residues. Germline V gene lookup returns CDR1 MNHNS and CDR2 SASEGT. The CDR3 DNA reads TGTGCCAGCAGCGAAAAACGACAGATCAGCAGTCAGCCCCAGCATTTT. Its protein is CASSEKRQISSQPQHF.

The DNA of the CDR3 is TGTGCCAGCGTCTCCGGGACTAGCTTTGGGATCACAGATACGCAGTATTTT. Translating it yields CASVSGTSFGITDTQYF. The genes are TRBV7-9 and TRBJ2-3; 9 bases align to TRBD2. The germline V gene has CDR1 SEHNR and CDR2 FQNEAQ (reference sequence). The CDR3 consists of 17 residues. With V trimmed by 8 bases and J by 2 bases, 14 bases remained unmatched. Combining the CDR3 with reference TRBV7-9 and TRBJ2-3 gives the whole variable domain DTGVSQNPRHKITKRGQNVTFRCDPISEHNRLYWYRQTLGQGPEFLTYFQNEAQLEKSRLLSDRFSAERPKGSFSTLEIQRTEQGDSAMYLCASVSGTSFGITDTQYFGPGTRLTVL.

For this clonotype: The CDR3 does not close with the conserved phenylalanine or tryptophan, likely indicating a read error. The V call is TRBV20-1, the J call TRBJ2-3, with TRBD2 as a possible D gene (6 bases). Germline loops: CDR1 DFQATT, CDR2 SNEGSKA (reference sequence). The CDR3 extends over 15 amino acids. The CDR3 coding sequence is TGCAATGCTAAGGATCGGAGGAGGGCCACAGATACGCAGTATCTT. It specifies CNAKDRRRATDTQYL.

The chain joins TRBV24-1 to TRBJ2-1; 11 nucleotides line up with TRBD1. The CDR3 is 15 amino acids. Trimming at V came to 4 bases and at J to 6 bases, leaving 4 bases not matched to a gene. Germline CDR1 reads KGHDR; CDR2 reads SFDVKD. The CDR3 spells CATSDPGQGVNEQFF. The CDR3 DNA is TGTGCCACCAGTGACCCGGGACAGGGGGTCAATGAGCAGTTCTTC.

V usage is TRBV29-1 and J usage is TRBJ1-1, with D uncertain. In germline, CDR1 is SQVTM, CDR2 ANQGSEA. The CDR3 has 13 amino acids. The V and J ends lost 7 bases and 1 base respectively, with 13 bases between them. CDR3 sequence (DNA): TGCAGCGCTCGAGATTGGTCGAACACTGAAGCTTTCTTT. Amino acids: CSARDWSNTEAFF.